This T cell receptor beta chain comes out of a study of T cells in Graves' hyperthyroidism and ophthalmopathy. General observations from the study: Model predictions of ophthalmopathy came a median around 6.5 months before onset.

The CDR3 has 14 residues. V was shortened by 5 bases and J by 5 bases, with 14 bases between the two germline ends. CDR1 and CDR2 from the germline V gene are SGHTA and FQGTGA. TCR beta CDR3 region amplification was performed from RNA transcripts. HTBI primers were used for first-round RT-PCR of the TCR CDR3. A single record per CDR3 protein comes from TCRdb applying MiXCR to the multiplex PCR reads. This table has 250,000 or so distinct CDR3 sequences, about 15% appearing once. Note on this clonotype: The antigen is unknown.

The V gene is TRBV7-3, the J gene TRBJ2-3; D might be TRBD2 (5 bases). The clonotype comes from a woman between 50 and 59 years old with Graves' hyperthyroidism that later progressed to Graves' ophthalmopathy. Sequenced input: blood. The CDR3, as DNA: TGTGCCAGCAGCCCGAGGGCCCCTGAAGATACGCAGTATTTT. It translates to CASSPRAPEDTQYF.